Listed here are 17 T cell receptor beta chains from one sample, sequenced in a study of human versus mouse CDR3 diversity and MHC coevolution. TCRdb's copy holds only in-frame clones and misses some; the assay was immunoSEQ multiplex PCR. This sample has just under 60,000 clones, with around 94% found just once. The sequencing input was naive CD4+ T cells from blood. Subset given: CD45RO-negative CD62L-positive naive CD4 T cells. These receptors were collected from a person aged 55-75 years in good health.

About this clone itself: Germline is not matched at one junction end, which may reflect a read error. Other nucleotide sequences in the sample specify the same CDR3. This chain links TRBV18 with TRBJ1-2; unclear D gene. Germline V gene lookup returns CDR1 KGHSH and CDR2 LQKENI. This CDR3 spans 15 amino acids. The CDR3 DNA reads TGTGCCAGCTCACCAGTTGCGGGGAATAACTACGGCTACACCTTC. As protein: CASSPVAGNNYGYTF.

J is TRBJ2-2 and V is TRBV29-1, with 9 bases matching TRBD2. Germline V gives CDR1 SQVTM, CDR2 ANQGSEA. The ends lost 4 bases at V and 4 bases at J; junction bases unmatched: 4. This CDR3 has 14 residues. This CDR3 is CSVVLAGTTGELFF. CDR3 nucleotide sequence: TGCAGCGTTGTCCTAGCGGGGACCACCGGGGAGCTGTTTTTT.

The rearrangement uses TRBV19 and TRBJ2-3; TRBD2 matches 7 bases. Germline V gives CDR1 LNHDA, CDR2 SQIVND (reference sequence). The CDR3 extends over 16 amino acids. V trimming: 4 bases; J trimming: 3 bases; junction bases outside the gene matches: 10. The CDR3 region has the DNA TGTGCCAGTAGTACCTCGGGGAGGGTGGGAACAGATACGCAGTATTTT. It codes for CASSTSGRVGTDTQYF.

This chain connects TRBV5-1 to TRBJ2-5; the D is unclear. The germline CDR1 and CDR2 sequences are SGHRS and YFSETQ. The CDR3 length is 14 residues. V lost 0 bases, J lost 0 bases, and 6 bases lay in between. As DNA, the CDR3 is TGCGCCAGCAGCTTGGATCCGGACCAAGAGACCCAGTACTTC. It yields the protein CASSLDPDQETQYF.

This clone was seen just once. J is TRBJ1-2 and V is TRBV5-1; 9 bases fit TRBD1. Germline V gene data show CDR1 as SGHRS and CDR2 as YFSETQ. Unmatched junction bases numbered 15, after V lost 3 bases and J lost 6 bases. CDR3 size: 17 residues. CDR3 protein: CASSSSGTGLSSNGYTF. The CDR3 DNA reads as TGCGCCAGCAGCTCTTCCGGGACAGGGTTATCGTCGAATGGCTACACCTTC.

The V and J genes are TRBV11-2 and TRBJ2-5; tentatively, D is TRBD2 (7 bases). This CDR3 spans 14 amino acids. Trimming took 8 bases from V and 5 from J, leaving 18 bases between them. The germline gives CDR1 SGHAT, CDR2 FQNNGV. DNA for the CDR3: TGTGCCAGCTCTATGGGGGGGCGCGGGGAGACCCAGTACTTC. Protein: CASSMGGRGETQYF. Full variable domain (missing parts from reference TRBV11-2 and TRBJ2-5): EAGVAQSPRYKIIEKRQSVAFWCNPISGHATLYWYQQILGQGPKLLIQFQNNGVVDDSQLPKDRFSAERLKGVDSTLKIQPAKLEDSAVYLCASSMGGRGETQYFGPGTRLLVL.

This clone came up once. The chain carries TRBV18 and TRBJ1-3; no reliable D call. The CDR3 sequence is 14 residues long. Germline CDR1 KGHSH, CDR2 LQKENI. Trimming pared 0 bases from V and 7 bases from J, leaving 10 bases between. CDR3 region: CASSPPAGKNTIYF. The CDR3, as DNA: TGTGCCAGCTCACCACCGGCAGGAAAGAACACCATATATTTT. Full variable domain (rest looked up from reference TRBV18 and TRBJ1-3): NAGVMQNPRHLVRRRGQEARLRCSPMKGHSHVYWYRQLPEEGLKFMVYLQKENIIDESGMPKERFSAEFPKEGPSILRIQQVVRGDSAAYFCASSPPAGKNTIYFGEGSWLTVV.

The chain carries TRBV6-6 and TRBJ2-5, with D possibly being TRBD1 (6 bases). Judging by the DNA end, TRBJ2-7 fits better; the J call may be wrong. The CDR3 is 15 residues long. CDR1 is MNHNY, CDR2 SVGAGI, per germline (reference sequence). The CDR3 reads CASSDPVGATYEQYF. CDR3 in DNA: TGTGCCAGCAGTGACCCCGTGGGGGCAACCTACGAGCAGTACTTC.

The J gene is TRBJ2-3, the V gene TRBV11-3, with a weak D call TRBD1 (5 bases). The germline gives CDR1 SGHNT, CDR2 YENEEA. V lost 5 bases, J lost 3 bases, and 12 bases lay in between. This CDR3 contains 14 residues. CDR3 in DNA: TGTGCCAGCAGCACAGGACCGGCTACAGATACGCAGTATTTT. Translation gives CASSTGPATDTQYF.

This sequence joins TRBV5-1 and TRBJ1-1; 9 positions match TRBD1. CDR1 SGHRS and CDR2 YFSETQ come from the germline V gene. CDR3 length: 16 residues. V lost 0 bases and J lost 2; bases outside the gene matches: 5. CDR3 in DNA: TGCGCCAGCAGCTTGGTCCCGGGACAGGGAAACACTGAAGCTTTCTTT. It yields the protein CASSLVPGQGNTEAFF.

This clone was counted a single time. The V and J genes are TRBV4-1 and TRBJ2-5; TRBD1 agrees at 8 bases. Germline CDR1 is MGHRA and CDR2 is YSYEKL. V trimming: 2 bases; J trimming: 2 bases; junction bases outside the gene matches: 4. The CDR3 is 15 amino acids. CDR3 coding DNA: TGCGCCAGCAGCCAATCTCGGACAGGGCAAGAGACCCAGTACTTC. It is translated as CASSQSRTGQETQYF.

This chain uses TRBV18 with TRBJ2-5; the match to TRBD2 covers 8 bases. Judging by the DNA end, TRBJ2-7 fits better; the J call may be wrong. The germline CDR1 and CDR2 sequences are KGHSH and LQKENI. The CDR3 covers 15 residues. CDR3 loop: CASSPSGSRSYEQYF. CDR3 DNA sequence: TGTGCCAGCTCACCCAGCGGGAGCAGATCCTACGAGCAGTACTTC.

The rearrangement uses TRBV19 and TRBJ2-1; 8 nucleotides line up with TRBD1. Germline-derived CDR1 and CDR2 are LNHDA and SQIVND (reference sequence). V shed 0 bases and J 9 bases; nucleotides not matched to a gene: 7. The CDR3 has 15 amino acids. The CDR3: CASSIDRGLVSEQFF. The CDR3 nucleotides are TGTGCCAGTAGTATAGACAGGGGGCTAGTTAGTGAGCAGTTCTTC.

This rearrangement joins TRBV6-5 to TRBJ2-1; 11 bases align to TRBD2. Trimming at V came to 6 bases and at J to 9 bases, leaving 7 bases not matched to a gene. CDR3 size: 14 residues. Germline V gives CDR1 MNHEY, CDR2 SVGAGI. CDR3 sequence reads: CASRTTSGIGEQFF. Written as DNA, the CDR3 is TGTGCCAGCAGGACGACTAGCGGGATTGGTGAGCAGTTCTTC.

The chain joins TRBV18 to TRBJ1-4, with a possible D match to TRBD1 (5 bases). Germline V gene sequence: CDR1 KGHSH, CDR2 LQKENI. This CDR3 spans 15 amino acids. Trimming cost V 1 base and J 6 bases, with 12 bases left between them. The CDR3 DNA is TGTGCCAGCTCACCACTGGGGGGACCGGATGAAAAACTGTTTTTT. It yields the protein CASSPLGGPDEKLFF.

The V gene is TRBV21-1, the J gene TRBJ2-7; the table's D gene call, TRBD2, was not cross checked with the DNA. TRBV21-1 is assigned pseudogene status. This CDR3 has 11 amino acids. The CDR3 sequence: CASTTTYEQYF. CDR3 bases: TGTGCCAGCACTACCACCTACGAGCAGTACTTC.

The table lists this clone with a count of one. The CDR3 coding sequence is TGTGCAAGTCGCGGACGGACGGGGGGGCTTGCAGATACGCAGTATTTT. The encoded protein is CASRGRTGGLADTQYF. V and J are TRBV12-2 and TRBJ2-3; the table's D call, TRBD2, has no DNA check behind it. TRBV12-2 is listed as a pseudogene. The CDR3 has 16 amino acids.